This TCR beta chain was identified during a study of T cells in Graves' hyperthyroidism and ophthalmopathy. What was amplified from RNA transcripts were TCR beta CDR3 regions. HTBI primers were the set used in a first-round RT-PCR of the TCR CDR3. TCRdb re-called the multiplex PCR reads through MiXCR, storing one row per CDR3 protein. The data contain 300,000 to 450,000 distinct CDR3 sequences, about 13% of them singletons. This clonotype occurred many times. The sequencing input was blood. This sequence originates from a woman aged 18 to 35 with Graves' hyperthyroidism.

CDR3 residues: CATSDASTASTDTQYF. CDR3 nucleotides: TGTGCCACCAGTGATGCCTCTACAGCTAGCACAGATACGCAGTATTTT. This chain links TRBV24-1 with TRBJ2-3; the D is unclear. The V and J ends lost 3 bases and 0 bases respectively, with 12 bases between them. Germline V gives CDR1 KGHDR, CDR2 SFDVKD. This CDR3 spans 16 amino acids.